Following are 5 T cell receptor beta chains from one sample sequenced in a study of Ad26.COV2.S vaccination and SARS-CoV-2 variants. Data came from immunoSEQ multiplex PCR; TCRdb stores just in-frame clones and leaves some out. The table lists fewer than 500,000 clones, roughly nine tenths of them singletons. Indicated treatment: some 20 received Ad26.COV2.S at low or high dose, single or two shots; 5 received placebo; per-sample allocation not given. Specimen acquisition occurred on day 63 following the initial vaccine or placebo injection. The starting material was peripheral blood, obtained in a trial of Ad26.COV2.S vaccine versus placebo. These receptors were obtained from a person aged 18-60 years who received the Ad26.COV2.S COVID-19 vaccine or a placebo.

The chain uses TRBV5-1 and TRBJ2-7, with D unresolved. This CDR3 has 11 amino acids. CDR1 is SGHRS and CDR2 is YFSETQ in the germline V gene. The ends were cut back, 5 bases at V and 5 bases at J, with 8 bases in the middle. The CDR3: CASRGVDEQYF. DNA of the CDR3: TGCGCCAGCAGAGGTGTTGACGAGCAGTACTTC.

The chain uses TRBV3-1 (or the pseudogene TRBV3-2) and TRBJ1-1; D remains ambiguous. Deletions cut 5 bases from V and 1 base from J, with 8 bases between. The CDR3 runs 13 residues. Germline V gene lookup returns CDR1 LGHDT and CDR2 YNNKEL (reference sequence). The chain's CDR3 is CASSYYGNTEAFF. The CDR3 bases are TGTGCCAGCAGCTACTACGGGAACACTGAAGCTTTCTTT.

The chain couples TRBV20-1 to TRBJ1-1; the D is unclear. Looked up from germline, CDR1 is DFQATT and CDR2 is SNEGSKA (reference sequence). The V end was cut by 6 bases, the J end by 3 bases, with 8 bases between. The CDR3 covers 11 residues. The CDR3 region is CSAWEDTEAFF. For the CDR3, the DNA is TGCAGTGCGTGGGAGGACACTGAAGCTTTCTTT.

The chain has TRBV27 and TRBJ2-1; TRBD2 is a possible D gene (6 bases). CDR3 length equals 16 residues. The V end lost 5 bases, the J end lost 5 bases, and 19 bases lay between the germline ends. The germline V gene has CDR1 MNHEY and CDR2 SMNVEV (reference sequence). The CDR3 DNA is TGTGCCAGCAGTATAACCCGGGACTTATACCACAATGAGCAGTTCTTC. This codes for CASSITRDLYHNEQFF.

V usage is TRBV28 and J usage is TRBJ2-7; 8 bases agree with TRBD2. CDR3 length: 13 amino acids. CDR1 is MDHEN, CDR2 SYDVKM, per germline. With V trimmed by 5 bases and J by 4 bases, 4 bases remained unmatched. This CDR3 reads CASSGSGVYEQYV. The CDR3 nucleotides are TGTGCCAGCAGTGGTAGCGGGGTTTACGAGCAGTACGTC.